This is a list of T cell receptor beta chains from one sample in a study of CD8 T cells in Susac syndrome. In TCRdb, the immunoSEQ multiplex PCR reads were re-called with MiXCR into one record per CDR3 protein. The table lists 45,000 to 60,000 distinct CDR3 sequences, about 91% of them singletons. The sequenced sample was CD8+ T cells from PBMCs. The origin of the receptors is a human donor in good health. The CDR3 runs from the conserved cysteine through the conserved F or W. D genes are given only for firm matches. Not every row has a clone size; where given, it reads once, few, many or a size class.

CDR3 DNA | CDR3 protein | V gene | D gene | clone size | J gene
TGCAGCGTTCGGGACATTTACTACAATGAGCAGTTCTTC | CSVRDIYYNEQFF | TRBV29-1 | . | . | TRBJ2-1
TGCAGTGCTAGAGATCTTCTACTAGCGATGGGTGAGCAGTACTTC | CSARDLLLAMGEQYF | TRBV20-1 | TRBD2 | once | TRBJ2-7
TGTGCCAGTAGTGTAGCGCTTAACTATGGCTACACCTTC | CASSVALNYGYTF | TRBV19 | . | . | TRBJ1-2
TGTGCCAGCAGCGAGAGCGCTGTCATCTACGAGCAGTACTTC | CASSESAVIYEQYF | TRBV7-9 | . | . | TRBJ2-7
TGTGCCAGCTCACTTGACCGGACCAACAATGAGCAGTTCTTC | CASSLDRTNNEQFF | TRBV18 | . | . | TRBJ2-1
TGTGCCAGCAGAGGCAGGAATGAAAAACTGTTTTTT | CASRGRNEKLFF | TRBV7-9 | . | . | TRBJ1-4
TGTGCCAGCAGACGAGGAGAGACTTCCCAAGAGACCCAGTACTTC | CASRRGETSQETQYF | TRBV27 | . | . | TRBJ2-5
TGTGCCAGCAGCGCGGACGGTTGGACCCAGTACTTC | CASSADGWTQYF | TRBV7-9 | . | . | TRBJ2-5
TGTGCCATCAGTGTTTCTGCTAGCGGGAAATACGAGCAGTACTTC | CAISVSASGKYEQYF | TRBV10-3 | TRBD2 | once | TRBJ2-7
TGCGCCAGCAGCCAAGTCGCCGGGACAGGGATCGGCGAGCAGTACTTC | CASSQVAGTGIGEQYF | TRBV4-3 | TRBD1 | few | TRBJ2-7
TGTGCCAGTAGTATCCTTTCCGGGACAGGGGTCAACGAGCAGTACTTC | CASSILSGTGVNEQYF | TRBV19 | TRBD1 | . | TRBJ2-7
TGTGCCAGCAGCTTCGTTACACGTATGAACACTGAAGCTTTCTTT | CASSFVTRMNTEAFF | TRBV7-9 | . | . | TRBJ1-1
TGTGCCAGCAGTGAATCCTTAGGCAGCTCCTACAATGAGCAGTTCTTC | CASSESLGSSYNEQFF | TRBV25-1 | . | . | TRBJ2-1
TGTGCTACCCTGGGGGGGACTAGCACAGATACGCAGTATTTT | CATLGGTSTDTQYF | TRBV27 | TRBD2 | . | TRBJ2-3
TGCAGTGCTAGAGATTCACAGGGGGCTCAAGTGAACACTGAAGCTTTCTTT | CSARDSQGAQVNTEAFF | TRBV20-1 | TRBD1 | . | TRBJ1-1